What follows describes a single T cell receptor (beta chain). Its cognate antigen has yet to be identified. This entry comes from a study of cytomegalovirus exposure and HLA in healthy donors (dated by TCRdb to 2016 to 2017). In terms of the full investigation: An earlier analysis of 587 of the donors reported 276 Gb of sequence data and around 110 million unique TCR beta sequences obtained from some 170 million T cells. The study aimed to test whether cataloging public T cell receptors could reveal signatures of past pathogen exposure. The study used immunosequencing to profile the T cell repertoires of hundreds of subjects and linked those repertoires to cytomegalovirus serostatus. High-throughput TCR immunosequencing, statistical association of individual TCRs with disease status, and machine learning were combined to predict cytomegalovirus infection status. In an earlier analysis of a few hundred of the donors, high-throughput TCR beta sequencing was used to judge whether each TCR beta V gene segment behaved as functional or pseudogenic. Roughly 300 gigabases of sequencing data and roughly 81 million unique TCR sequences made up an early release that covered approximately 650 HLA-typed donors. Because of strong linkage in the cohort, five DR-DQ haplotypes were treated as single units for association and clustering. In addition to the first cohort of several hundred subjects, a separate validation cohort of 120 different subjects was used. Both class I and class II loci were covered by HLA typing, at four-digit resolution. Alongside the repertoire data, information on donor age, sex, ethnicity and CMV serostatus was compiled. The number of donors typed differed by locus, with 629-630 for A, B, C, DRB1 and DQB1, over 500 for DQA1, 600 to 610 for DPA1, and about 450 for DPB1. Of the approximately 400 genotyped donors, about 80% fell in the genetic ancestry cluster associated with self-reported Caucasian donors. Among roughly 370 genotyped donors of the cohort, an average of approximately 240,000 unique TCR beta nucleotide sequences were sequenced per donor, around a sixth of them non-productive. Every repertoire in the discovery cohort had been generated on one and the same sequencing platform. A later analysis re-examined previously published TCR beta repertoires from more than 600 donors and added high-resolution HLA genotyping to investigate patterns of TCR occurrence. A later genetic analysis used genome-wide SNP genotypes for about 65% of the roughly 670 donors, treating that subset as a discovery cohort. Rather than using new phenotypic data, the later analysis identified candidate immune exposures from TCR beta sequences and from how often those sequences occurred across donors.

The germline V and J ends show losses of 0 bases and 4 bases respectively, and no gene match explains 1 base of the junction. CDR3 length: 14 amino acids, cysteine to phenylalanine. Left in the record is the CDR3 DNA by itself, 42 bases read in frame from the first base. From a lookup of the germline V gene, CDR1 and CDR2 are KGHSY and FQNENV. The library relied on the immunoSEQ multiplex PCR assay. A mixture of 60 forward primers for TCR Vbeta segments and 13 reverse primers for TCR Jbeta segments was used in the multiplex PCR. Amplification of the CDR3 region of rearranged TCR beta genes was performed with a multiplex PCR assay on genomic DNA. Amplified TCR beta libraries were sequenced as 87-base-pair reads on the Illumina HiSeq System. Processing in the source paper ran as follows. In a later analysis, some 80 million unique TCR beta chains were counted across the 500 to 850 repertoires, and roughly 10 million of these chains were shared by at least two donors. A nearest-neighbor algorithm error-corrected the raw reads and collapsed the reads into unique sequences, merging closely related sequences to remove PCR and sequencing errors. Alignment of CDR3 sequences to IMGT reference sequences was used to assign V, D and J gene segments. For a sequence to be retained, at least a six-nucleotide match to both a V gene segment and a J gene segment was required. Rearrangements were classified as productive when the CDR3 lacked stop codons and remained in frame with V and J, and all other rearrangements were classified as non-productive. CDR3 was defined by IMGT convention, running from the second conserved V-encoded cysteine to the conserved J-encoded phenylalanine. The earlier analysis of some 540 of the donors excluded any sequence lacking an unambiguous match to a single V gene segment. In an earlier analysis of approximately 560 of the donors, a V segment was called functional when productive rearrangements were above 56.7%, and segregating when the standard deviation between donors exceeded 5%. A statistical classification framework was built to diagnose cytomegalovirus status from the catalog of TCR beta chain sequences. A later analysis assigned V and J genes by comparing TCR nucleotide sequences with IMGT/GENE-DB human TR gene sequences. A later analysis assigned CDR3 sequences and most-parsimonious VDJ recombination scenarios with the TCRdist pipeline. In a later analysis, each TCR beta chain was defined by its CDR3 amino acid sequence together with its V-gene family, and reads lacking a unique V-gene family were excluded. To address suspected cross-contamination and a sequencing artifact, a later analysis removed roughly 580 highly shared, low-generation-probability nucleotide sequences. For each public chain, a later analysis derived a clonal expansion index from normalized ranks of inferred template counts within each repertoire. A later analysis computed generation probabilities with a VDJ recombination model fitted to out-of-frame rearrangements, and checked the results against IGoR. In a later analysis, hypergeometric tests were used to score TCR-TCR, TCR-HLA and TCR-CMV co-occurrence, with a repertoire-size bias correction applied to TCR pairs. To estimate false discovery rates, a later analysis permuted the HLA or CMV assignments 20 times. In a later analysis, co-occurring TCRs were grouped using DBSCAN, and TCRdist sequence similarity was added for clustering within HLA-allele-positive subsets. Co-occurrence clustering excluded repertoires with fewer than 30,000 or more than 120,000 public chains, plus five with anomalous nucleotide sharing. TCRdb holds this immuneACCESS table with in-frame rearrangements only. Some clones are missing; in checked studies, unresolved V genes explain under half, and the rest has no known cause. V and J calls and clone size are given by that table; D and trimming were obtained from the DNA. The sample table on file contains 100,000 to 150,000 clones. 1% of the sample belongs to the ten largest clones.

The cohort comprised several hundred healthy bone marrow donors. At the time of sampling, every cohort member was nominally healthy, though immune exposures that went unrecorded were likely present. The donor tested CMV seronegative and was one of the 352 seronegative cohort members. Each donor provided a peripheral blood sample, and peripheral blood mononuclear cells were used for TCR beta sequencing. Genomic DNA extraction from the blood cell samples was performed with the Qiagen DNeasy Blood Extraction Kit. The paper as a whole reports these results and caveats: The sequencing pipeline was judged likely to have produced a cluster of highly shared sequence variants as a technical artifact. An association between a missense DCLRE1C variant and V-gene and J-gene trimming of TCR beta chains was found in a later genetic analysis and replicated in an independent cohort. CMV serostatus was the only immune exposure information available for the cohort. In a later analysis, HLA-associated TCR beta chains were found to be more clonally expanded and to have lower generation probabilities than equally common non-associated chains. According to a later analysis, parvovirus B19, influenza, CMV and Epstein-Barr virus appeared linked to several top co-occurrence clusters. In an earlier analysis of around 600 of the donors, most TCR beta V segments appeared in productive rearrangements about 87% or about 30% of the time, broadly matching IMGT annotations. According to a later genetic analysis, donors in an Asian-associated ancestry cluster had fewer N-insertions in productive TCRs than the approximately 610-donor mean. In a later analysis, more than 15,000 TCR beta sequences were associated with specific HLA alleles at a false discovery rate of 0.05. In this cohort, only TCR beta chains were sequenced, and detectable features were limited by the absence of alpha or paired-chain data. The study gave a list of around 170 TCR beta chains associated with cytomegalovirus. Three of the identified cytomegalovirus-associated TCR beta chains were confirmed in vitro to be specific for cytomegalovirus antigens. Because some donors lacked HLA typing at each locus, the association tests relied only on the typed subset. A further reported finding was that TCR beta sequences accurately predicted the HLA-A and HLA-B alleles for most subjects in the first cohort. According to a later analysis, most CMV-associated TCR beta chains appeared to be HLA-restricted, and the HLA associations seemed to be driven largely by CMV exposure. In a later analysis, TCR association rates were found to vary across HLA loci, with the most associated TCRs seen for DRB1 alleles and the fewest for HLA-C alleles. Most TCR sequences were observed very rarely across donors, whereas some public TCRs were present in many individuals. Linkage disequilibrium might explain the correlated functional status among segregating V segments, but an unknown experimental factor could not be excluded. Because counts were too low, roughly 18 rarely observed V segments, including chromosome 9 orphons, were left out of the earlier analysis of some 600 of the donors. Strong co-occurrence of HLA alleles, especially DR and DQ, made assigning TCR associations to individual alleles difficult. The authors suggested that the approach could potentially be extended to other disease states and immunological phenotypes. The classifier was reported to diagnose cytomegalovirus status with high specificity and sensitivity in both the original cohort and the validation cohort. Some IMGT-functional V segments, including TRBV6-2 and TRBV6-3, could not be distinguished by the 87-base-pair reads and were therefore excluded. Presence/absence analyses assumed roughly uniform sequencing depth across donors, an assumption that may not hold.

Sequenced: PBMCs. The source of this sequence is a man younger than 35 in good health and CMV-seronegative. The chain joins TRBV16 to TRBJ2-7; 9 bases in between match TRBD1. The CDR3 protein: CASSQSGQGYEQYF. The DNA is TGTGCCAGCAGCCAATCGGGACAGGGTTACGAGCAGTACTTC.